These 11 T cell receptor beta chains originate from one sample sequenced in a study of Ad26.COV2.S vaccination and SARS-CoV-2 variants. Method: immunoSEQ multiplex PCR; TCRdb's copy keeps in-frame clones and lacks some. The sample holds some 190,000 clones, around 88% seen once. Sequences were derived from peripheral blood, sampled after recovery from COVID-19. All receptors derive from a human donor who had recovered from COVID-19.

This sequence joins TRBV27 and TRBJ1-1; a possible D gene is TRBD1 (5 bases). CDR1 MNHEY and CDR2 SMNVEV come from the germline V gene (reference sequence). The CDR3 sequence is 15 residues long. The V end lost 1 base, the J end lost 0 bases, and 9 bases lay between the germline ends. The chain's CDR3 is CASSLLGPLNTEAFF. The CDR3 region has the DNA TGTGCCAGCAGTTTATTGGGGCCGTTGAACACTGAAGCTTTCTTT.

The genes are TRBV19 and TRBJ1-5, with D hard to call. The germline gives CDR1 LNHDA, CDR2 SQIVND (reference sequence). There are 12 residues in the CDR3. Trimming pared 7 bases from V and 1 base from J, leaving 5 bases between. CDR3 residues: CASTASNQPQHF. DNA of the CDR3: TGTGCCAGTACCGCAAGCAATCAGCCCCAGCATTTT.

The chain links TRBV7-3 to TRBJ2-7; D ambiguous. CDR3 size: 14 residues. V lost 5 bases and J 2 bases, leaving 13 bases between the germline ends. The germline V gene encodes CDR1 SGHTA and CDR2 FQGTGA. Here the CDR3 DNA reads TGTGCCAGCAGCCCCGGGCTGGGAACCTACGAGCAGTACTTC. Amino acids: CASSPGLGTYEQYF.

The chain recombines TRBV2 with TRBJ2-4; TRBD1 is a possible D gene (5 bases). This CDR3 comprises 13 residues. The V gene lost 7 bases and the J gene lost 8 bases, with 15 bases spanning the gap. Per the germline V gene, CDR1 is SNHLY and CDR2 is FYNNEI. The CDR3 region has the DNA TGTGCCAGCAATCCCCAGGGAACGTACATTCAGTACTTC. This encodes CASNPQGTYIQYF.

The rearrangement joins TRBV3-1 (or the pseudogene TRBV3-2) to TRBJ2-3; either TRBD1 or TRBD2 may fit D (5 bases each). CDR3 length: 12 residues. Germline assignment: CDR1 LGHDT and CDR2 YNNKEL (reference sequence). V was pared by 5 bases and J by 7 bases, with 10 bases between. CDR3 coding DNA: TGTGCCAGCAGCGCCTGGGGGAATACGCAGTATTTT. Translated, it gives CASSAWGNTQYF.

V usage is TRBV5-4 and J usage is TRBJ1-6; tentatively, D is TRBD1 (6 bases). This CDR3 region has 17 residues. Germline assignment: CDR1 SGHNT and CDR2 YYREEE (reference sequence). The V end was cut by 0 bases, the J end by 5 bases, with 15 bases between. CDR3 DNA sequence: TGTGCCAGCAGCTTGGAGCCCTGGACAGCCAATAATTCACCCCTCCACTTT. It yields the protein CASSLEPWTANNSPLHF.

J is TRBJ2-1 and V is TRBV5-1; no clear D. In germline, CDR1 is SGHRS, CDR2 YFSETQ. There are 14 residues in the CDR3. Trimming removed 0 bases at V and 5 bases at J, with 9 bases between. CDR3 nucleotides: TGCGCCAGCAGCTTGGTACCAGGCCACAATGAGCAGTTCTTC. This translates into CASSLVPGHNEQFF.

The CDR3 DNA sequence: TGTGCCAGCCGGAGCCTTAAGCTAGGTGGCTACACCTTC. Translated, it gives CASRSLKLGGYTF. The chain uses TRBV12-3 or TRBV12-4 and TRBJ1-2; no firm D call. V was clipped by 8 bases and J by 7 bases, with 17 bases between them. The CDR3 runs 13 residues.

The J gene is TRBJ2-1, the V gene TRBV3-1 (or the pseudogene TRBV3-2), with TRBD2 matching over 8 bases. Germline lookup yields CDR1 LGHDT and CDR2 YNNKEL (reference sequence). The CDR3 is 16 amino acids. With V trimmed by 3 bases and J by 1 base, 5 bases remained unmatched. The CDR3 reads CASSQVAGISYNEQFF. As DNA, the CDR3 is TGTGCCAGCAGCCAGGTAGCGGGAATATCCTACAATGAGCAGTTCTTC.

This clone was observed once. The chain employs TRBV5-6 and TRBJ2-4; the D gene is possibly TRBD2 (5 bases). The CDR3 contains 13 residues. V was clipped by 4 bases and J by 15 bases, with 20 bases between them. The V gene's germline CDR1 is SGHDT and CDR2 YYEEEE. This CDR3 is CASSLATPTIMYF. For the CDR3, the DNA is TGTGCCAGCAGCCTGGCGACTCCGACTATTATGTACTTC.

The chain is built from TRBV12-3 or TRBV12-4 and TRBJ1-1; TRBD1 might be the D (6 bases). The V gene lost 5 bases and the J gene lost 9 bases, with 10 bases spanning the gap. The CDR3 runs 11 residues. The CDR3 DNA reads TGTGCCAGCAGTACAGGGAAAAAAGCTTTCTTT. Its protein is CASSTGKKAFF.